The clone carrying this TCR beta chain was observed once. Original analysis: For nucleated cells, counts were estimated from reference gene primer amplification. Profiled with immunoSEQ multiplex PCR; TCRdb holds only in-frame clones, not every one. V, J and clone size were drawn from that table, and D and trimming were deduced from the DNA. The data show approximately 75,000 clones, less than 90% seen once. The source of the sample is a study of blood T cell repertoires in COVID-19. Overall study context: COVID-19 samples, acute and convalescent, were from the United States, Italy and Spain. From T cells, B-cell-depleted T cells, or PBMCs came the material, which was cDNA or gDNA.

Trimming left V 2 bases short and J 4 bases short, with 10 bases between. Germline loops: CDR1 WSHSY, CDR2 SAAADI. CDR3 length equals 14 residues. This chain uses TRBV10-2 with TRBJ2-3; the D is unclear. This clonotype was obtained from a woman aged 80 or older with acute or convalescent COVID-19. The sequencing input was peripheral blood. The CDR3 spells CASSEVVASDTQYF. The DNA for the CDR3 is TGCGCCAGCAGTGAGGTGGTAGCCTCAGATACGCAGTATTTT.